The next 8 T cell receptor beta chains were all read from a single sample in a study of identical twins (dated by TCRdb to the mid-2010s). The library was prepared using 5' RACE. The sequencer was an Illumina HiSeq 2000. In TCRdb, the public reads were trimmed at Q25 with fastp and aligned with MiXCR, with productive beta chains retained. Rows matching on CDR3 protein sequence are summarized as one entry with the most common DNA and genes. The sample profile shows 450,000 to 650,000 distinct CDR3 sequences; approximately 16% of them were found once. The top ten hold nearly 0.45% of the sample. These same data were also listed under a study on yellow fever vaccine responses in identical twins.

The specimen sequenced was CD4+ T cells sorted from blood. These receptors were obtained from a woman between 18 and 29 years old in good health.

This clonotype was detected ten times or more. The CDR3 DNA sequence: TGCGCCAGCAGCCCAAACGCCGGCCCTAACACCGGGGAGCTGTTTTTT. Translation: CASSPNAGPNTGELFF. The chain recombines TRBV5-1 with TRBJ2-2, with D unresolved. CDR3 size: 16 residues. Germline V lookup: CDR1 SGHRS, CDR2 YFSETQ. V lost 4 bases and J 2 bases, leaving 15 bases between the germline ends. Variable domain in full (rest from reference TRBV5-1 and TRBJ2-2): KAGVTQTPRYLIKTRGQQVTLSCSPISGHRSVSWYQQTPGQGLQFLFEYFSETQRNKGNFPGRFSGRQFSNSRSEMNVSTLELGDSALYLCASSPNAGPNTGELFFGEGSRLTVL.

The V call is TRBV12-5, the J call TRBJ1-1, with D unclear. This CDR3 comprises 14 residues. V lost 3 bases to trimming and J lost 1 base, with 9 bases between them. The germline gives CDR1 LGHNT, CDR2 FRNRAP. Here the CDR3 reads CASGLSPANTEAFF. Here the CDR3 DNA reads TGTGCTAGTGGTTTAAGCCCGGCGAACACTGAAGCTTTCTTT. Together with reference TRBV12-5 and TRBJ1-1, the CDR3 gives the full variable domain: DARVTQTPRHKVTEMGQEVTMRCQPILGHNTVFWYRQTMMQGLELLAYFRNRAPLDDSGMPKDRFSAEMPDATLATLKIQPSEPRDSAVYFCASGLSPANTEAFFGQGTRLTVV.

The gene calls are TRBV12-3 or TRBV12-4 and TRBJ2-3; D gene uncertain. The CDR3 totals 12 residues. V was trimmed by 3 bases and J by 7 bases, leaving 8 bases between them. The CDR3 DNA reads TGTGCCAGCAGTTTCACGAGCTATACGCAGTATTTT. It translates to CASSFTSYTQYF.

This clonotype came up a few times. The rearrangement uses TRBV5-1 and TRBJ2-3, with TRBD2 matching over 7 bases. With 2 bases clipped from V and 2 bases from J, the junction kept 5 bases outside the gene matches. The CDR3 totals 15 residues. CDR1 and CDR2 (germline): SGHRS, YFSETQ. DNA of the CDR3: TGCGCCAGCAGCTTTCCCAGCGGGAACACAGATACGCAGTATTTT. Protein: CASSFPSGNTDTQYF.

The chain carries TRBV5-1 and TRBJ2-1; perhaps TRBD1 as D (5 bases). Trimming took 3 bases from V and 4 from J, leaving 14 bases between them. Per the germline V gene, CDR1 is SGHRS and CDR2 is YFSETQ. The CDR3 covers 15 residues. CDR3 sequence (DNA): TGCGCCAGCAGCTACGGCCTAGGGGTTTACAATGAGCAGTTCTTC. Its protein is CASSYGLGVYNEQFF.

This clonotype was detected a few times. The chain links TRBV3-1 to TRBJ2-1; D is possibly TRBD2 (5 bases). Per the germline V gene, CDR1 is LGHDT and CDR2 is YNNKEL (reference sequence). The CDR3 consists of 14 residues. Between the trimmed V and J ends, which lost 1 base and 7 bases, there was a span of 11 bases. DNA of the CDR3: TGTGCCAGCAGCCAAGTTGGGGAGCTAAATGAGCAGTTCTTC. This encodes CASSQVGELNEQFF.

This chain uses TRBV28 with TRBJ2-5, with TRBD2 identical over 7 bases. J gave up 3 bases and V 7 bases, and 11 bases lay outside the gene matches. The germline V gene has CDR1 MDHEN and CDR2 SYDVKM. The CDR3 totals 15 residues. CDR3 nucleotides: TGTGCCAGCAAAATAAGGGCGGCGGGAGAAGAGACCCAGTACTTC. This encodes CASKIRAAGEETQYF.

The chain carries TRBV6-6 and TRBJ2-1, with D tentatively TRBD2 (5 bases). The V end lost 5 bases, the J end lost 10 bases, and 12 bases lay between the germline ends. This CDR3 spans 12 amino acids. Per germline, CDR1 MNHNY and CDR2 SVGAGI (reference sequence). DNA of the CDR3: TGTGCCAGCAGTCTAACGGGAAAAGAGCAGTTCTTC. It encodes CASSLTGKEQFF.